This T cell receptor (beta chain) was obtained from a study of blood T cell repertoires in COVID-19. This CDR3 has 15 residues. V shed 6 bases and J shed 6 bases, with 18 bases lying between them. CDR1 is ENHRY and CDR2 is SYGVKD in the germline V gene. In terms of age and location, participants ranged from roughly 18 to 100 years and lived in roughly 22 US areas. Cohorts were determined from participant-reported clinical history. The repertoire was sequenced with immunoSEQ multiplex PCR; TCRdb's copy has only in-frame clones and lacks some. The table has about 480,000 clones, nearly 90% seen once. The sample taken for sequencing was PBMCs or T cells enriched from blood (not recorded which). The chain joins TRBV10-3 to TRBJ2-1, with D maybe TRBD2 (6 bases). The source is a woman younger than 30 with acute COVID-19. Here the CDR3 DNA reads TGTGCCATCAGCGACGACGGGACTCCTCGCAATGAGCAGTTCTTC. Its translation is CAISDDGTPRNEQFF.